These 16 T cell receptor beta chains were sequenced from one sample in a study of shared clonotypes between healthy human individuals. Assay: immunoSEQ multiplex PCR; the TCRdb copy retains only in-frame clones and omits some. This table has over a million clones, around 82% appearing once. The source material was memory CD4+ T cells from PBMCs. Stated subset: CD45RA-negative fraction. The receptors were sampled from a man aged 18 to 29 in good health. Some clones in this sample may be carry-over from other donors' samples.

This clone turned up a few times. The chain recombines TRBV7-9 with TRBJ1-2; tentative D call: TRBD1 (6 bases). Germline V lookup: CDR1 SEHNR, CDR2 FQNEAQ (reference sequence). The CDR3 spans 15 residues. Trimming removed 4 bases from V and 0 bases from J, with 12 bases in between. The CDR3 sequence: CASSSQGPANYGYTF. In DNA form, the CDR3 reads TGTGCCAGCAGCTCACAGGGCCCAGCTAACTATGGCTACACCTTC. The full variable domain, completed using reference TRBV7-9 and TRBJ1-2, is DTGVSQNPRHKITKRGQNVTFRCDPISEHNRLYWYRQTLGQGPEFLTYFQNEAQLEKSRLLSDRFSAERPKGSFSTLEIQRTEQGDSAMYLCASSSQGPANYGYTFGSGTRLTVV.

The sample holds a few counts of this clone. In the same sample, other DNA sequences code for this CDR3. The chain combines TRBV4-3 with TRBJ1-5; D call uncertain. The CDR3 consists of 16 residues. V lost 0 bases, J lost 0 bases, and 9 bases lay in between. In germline, CDR1 is LGHNA, CDR2 YSLEER. CDR3 DNA: TGCGCCAGCAGCCAAGATTCGGGGTATAGCAATCAGCCCCAGCATTTT. Protein sequence: CASSQDSGYSNQPQHF.

The rearrangement joins TRBV6-4 to TRBJ1-2, with a possible D match to TRBD1 (5 bases). Germline V gene lookup returns CDR1 MRHNA and CDR2 SNTAGT. Deletions cut 10 bases from V and 8 bases from J, with 17 bases between. The CDR3 length is 12 residues. The CDR3 nucleotides are TGTGCCACTCACTGGGGGTCGCGGGGCTACACCTTC. Translating gives CATHWGSRGYTF.

As concerns this clone: Other DNA sequences in the sample encode the same CDR3. The chain uses TRBV7-2 and TRBJ1-2, with D uncertain. Trimming pared 2 bases from V and 1 base from J, leaving 5 bases between. There are 13 residues in the CDR3. The V gene's germline CDR1 is SGHTA and CDR2 FQGNSA. The CDR3: CASSLLINYGYTF. Here the CDR3 DNA reads TGTGCCAGCAGCTTACTTATTAACTATGGCTACACCTTC.

The V call is TRBV4-1, the J call TRBJ1-5, with 9 positions matching TRBD1. Germline assignment: CDR1 MGHRA and CDR2 YSYEKL. The J segment lost 4 bases and the V segment lost 4 bases, leaving 2 bases of the junction unmatched. The CDR3 extends over 14 amino acids. CDR3 DNA: TGCGCCAGCAGCCGAGGACAGGGGAATCAGCCCCAGCATTTT. Its protein is CASSRGQGNQPQHF.

The chain links TRBV27 to TRBJ1-1; D is undetermined. Per the germline V gene, CDR1 is MNHEY and CDR2 is SMNVEV (reference sequence). The V end was cut by 6 bases, the J end by 10 bases, with 3 bases between. This CDR3 comprises 8 residues. CDR3: CASRGAFF. The CDR3 DNA is TGTGCCAGCAGGGGAGCTTTCTTT.

The rearrangement links TRBV28 to TRBJ2-3; no firm D call. There are 15 residues in the CDR3. V lost 5 bases, J lost 2 bases, and 14 bases lay in between. Germline V lookup: CDR1 MDHEN, CDR2 SYDVKM. The CDR3 sequence is CASSLPQTFTDTQYF. The CDR3, as DNA: TGTGCCAGCAGTCTTCCTCAGACGTTCACAGATACGCAGTATTTT.

This clone has only one observation. The rearrangement joins TRBV7-2 to TRBJ2-2; 9 nucleotides match TRBD2. Germline V lookup: CDR1 SGHTA, CDR2 FQGNSA. CDR3 size: 19 residues. V trimming: 6 bases; J trimming: 6 bases; junction bases outside the gene matches: 20. The CDR3: CASRPKILPAGGRPGELFF. Here the CDR3 DNA reads TGTGCCAGCAGACCTAAAATTCTGCCTGCGGGAGGGCGTCCCGGGGAGCTGTTTTTT.

V gene TRBV5-5 combines with J gene TRBJ1-2, with 7 positions matching TRBD1. The CDR3 runs to 13 residues. In germline, CDR1 is SGHKS, CDR2 YYEKEE (reference sequence). Trimming removed 7 bases from V and 2 bases from J; junction bases left unmatched: 5. CDR3 DNA: TGTGCCAGCCGCCGAGGGGGCAACTATGGCTACACCTTC. Translating it yields CASRRGGNYGYTF.

This clone was picked up many times. This sample includes further DNA sequences coding for the same CDR3. The CDR3 nucleotides read TGTGCCAGCAGTGAAACAGGGGGTCAGCCCCAGCATTTT. As protein: CASSETGGQPQHF. This chain connects TRBV14 to TRBJ1-5; 8 bases line up with TRBD1. V was clipped by 6 bases and J by 6 bases; unmatched bases: 4. The CDR3 runs to 13 residues. Germline V gene data show CDR1 as SGHDN and CDR2 as FVKESK.

V and J are TRBV2 and TRBJ1-2; TRBD1 matches at 8 bases. V lost 4 bases to trimming and J lost 8 bases; unmatched junction nucleotides: 6. Germline CDR1 is SNHLY and CDR2 is FYNNEI. There are 13 residues in the CDR3. The CDR3 is CASSADRGEGYTF. CDR3 sequence (DNA): TGTGCCAGCAGTGCTGACAGGGGTGAAGGCTACACCTTC.

This chain joins TRBV30 and TRBJ2-5; TRBD1 or TRBD2 may be the D gene (5 bases each). The DNA end is more similar to TRBJ2-7, so the J call may be wrong. The CDR3 has 14 residues. Germline CDR1 reads GTSNPN; CDR2 reads SVGIG (reference sequence). The CDR3 DNA is TGTGCCTGGAGTGGATGGGACCAAACCTACGAGCAGTACTTC. Protein sequence: CAWSGWDQTYEQYF.

The gene calls are TRBV14 and TRBJ1-1; D gene unclear. Germline V gene lookup returns CDR1 SGHDN and CDR2 FVKESK. Trimming took 4 bases from V and 0 from J, leaving 6 bases between them. The CDR3 totals 13 residues. CDR3 in DNA: TGTGCCAGCAGCCTTCACCTGAACACTGAAGCTTTCTTT. Translating gives CASSLHLNTEAFF.

This clone appeared once. The gene calls are TRBV29-1 and TRBJ1-2; 10 bases match TRBD1. Germline loops: CDR1 SQVTM, CDR2 ANQGSEA. This CDR3 is built from 14 residues. After removal of 6 bases from V and 4 bases from J, the junction contained 8 bases not matched to a gene. CDR3 region: CSVSGTGAFYGYTF. In nucleotides, the CDR3 is TGCAGCGTCTCCGGGACAGGGGCCTTCTATGGCTACACCTTC.

This sequence joins TRBV28 and TRBJ2-5, with 8 bases that match TRBD2. The CDR3 sequence is 14 residues long. In germline, CDR1 is MDHEN, CDR2 SYDVKM. After removal of 6 bases from V and 3 bases from J, the junction contained 6 bases not matched to a gene. Here the CDR3 reads CASRPPGGEETQYF. For the CDR3, the DNA is TGTGCCAGCAGACCCCCCGGGGGGGAAGAGACCCAGTACTTC.

This rearrangement joins TRBV19 to TRBJ1-2; D remains ambiguous. The CDR3 runs to 15 residues. The V gene lost 0 bases and the J gene lost 10 bases, with 18 bases spanning the gap. The V gene's germline CDR1 is LNHDA and CDR2 SQIVND (reference sequence). The CDR3 sequence is CASSIDRRALTAYTF. DNA for the CDR3: TGTGCCAGTAGTATAGATCGTCGGGCGCTGACGGCCTACACCTTC. Full variable domain (rest looked up from reference TRBV19 and TRBJ1-2): DGGITQSPKYLFRKEGQNVTLSCEQNLNHDAMYWYRQDPGQGLRLIYYSQIVNDFQKGDIAEGYSVSREKKESFPLTVTSAQKNPTAFYLCASSIDRRALTAYTFGSGTRLTVV.